This T cell receptor beta chain was captured by sequencing in a study of CD8 T cells in ankylosing spondylitis. Study conclusions and caveats: A TCR beta motif of seven or eight highly homologous variants appeared characteristic of ankylosing spondylitis blood.

Preparation of TCR beta libraries was done by quantitative 5'-RACE with molecular barcodes. MiXCR was run by TCRdb on the 5' RACE reads, yielding one entry per CDR3 protein. The table includes around 540,000 distinct CDR3 sequences, about 12% detected once. There are a few counts of this clonotype. The antigen remains undetermined. After removal of 1 base from V and 7 bases from J, the junction contained 9 bases not matched to a gene. CDR3 length equals 15 residues. From germline, CDR1 is LGHDT and CDR2 YNNKEL (reference sequence). Sequenced: blood, either unsorted or a sorted T cell fraction (not recorded which). The TCR sequence derives from a male donor with ankylosing spondylitis. The chain links TRBV3-1 to TRBJ2-7, with 8 bases that match TRBD2. CDR3 in amino acids: CASSQVSGRDAEQYF. The CDR3 DNA sequence: TGTGCCAGCAGCCAAGTTTCCGGGAGGGATGCGGAGCAGTACTTC.